The following is a T cell receptor beta chain sequence with its context. Its antigen is currently unknown. Germline values: CDR1 SGHVS, CDR2 FNYEAQ. This CDR3 comprises 15 residues. The V end was cut by 1 base, the J end by 1 base, with 11 bases between. The data stem from a study of post-analysis software for immune sequencing data. TCR beta cDNA libraries included unique molecular identifiers. TCRdb reanalysed the PCR reads using MiXCR and keeps one entry per CDR3 protein. The table records some 260,000 distinct CDR3 sequences, around 34% of them present only once. Study-level points and caveats: The five TRBV segments detected at higher frequency in patients than in controls included TRBV5-6, TRBV5-1 and TRBV20-1.

This receptor was identified in a girl between 10 and 17 years old with multiple sclerosis. Material: blood. This chain links TRBV7-6 with TRBJ2-7; the D gene is possibly TRBD1 (5 bases). The DNA for the CDR3 is TGTGCCAGCAGCTTAGGCAGGGATGGTTCCTACGAGCAGTACTTC. This translates into CASSLGRDGSYEQYF.